The next 16 T cell receptor beta chains were all read from a single sample in a study of control samples from healthy donors and cancer patients (dated by TCRdb to the early 2020s). The library was produced with the immunoSEQ multiplex PCR assay. TCRdb took over this immuneACCESS table, retaining in-frame rearrangements with V and J assigned. Such tables are incomplete; in checked studies, under half of the missing clones stem from an unresolved V gene, and the remainder is unexplained. The sample includes approximately 97,000 clones, with around 85% observed a single time. Around 20% of the sample goes to the ten largest clones. The sequencing input was blood. The source is a man aged 30-40 years in good health.

The V call is TRBV2, the J call TRBJ1-5; no reliable D call. Between the trimmed V and J ends, which lost 0 bases and 1 base, there was a span of 4 bases. The CDR3 length is 14 residues. Germline V CDR1 and CDR2: SNHLY, FYNNEI. CDR3 protein: CASSEANSNQPQHF. Written as DNA, the CDR3 is TGTGCCAGCAGTGAAGCCAACAGCAATCAGCCCCAGCATTTT.

This sequence joins TRBV7-9 and TRBJ1-1; D is uncertain. V was pared by 1 base and J by 10 bases, with 10 bases between. There are 12 residues in the CDR3. The germline V gene has CDR1 SEHNR and CDR2 FQNEAQ (reference sequence). CDR3: CASSLGPPGAFF. CDR3 nucleotides: TGTGCCAGCAGCTTAGGGCCGCCGGGAGCTTTCTTT.

This clone was counted a few times. The rearrangement links TRBV6-4 to TRBJ2-3; perhaps TRBD1 as D (6 bases). Per the germline V gene, CDR1 is MRHNA and CDR2 is SNTAGT. The CDR3 is 13 residues long. Trimming shortened V by 4 bases and J by 5 bases, and 10 bases separated the two germline ends. For the CDR3, the DNA is TGTGCCAGCAGTGGACAGGCGGAAGATACGCAGTATTTT. It is translated as CASSGQAEDTQYF.

The CDR3 loop is CASSPQVGQGWDGYTF. DNA for the CDR3: TGTGCCAGCTCACCGCAAGTTGGACAGGGGTGGGATGGCTACACCTTC. The chain joins TRBV18 to TRBJ1-2; 9 nucleotides line up with TRBD1. The CDR3 covers 16 residues. The V segment lost 3 bases and the J segment 6 bases; nucleotides outside the gene matches: 11. Per the germline V gene, CDR1 is KGHSH and CDR2 is LQKENI.

There are a few counts of this clone. The chain recombines TRBV7-2 with TRBJ1-5, with no clear D. The CDR3 runs 14 residues. Germline loops: CDR1 SGHTA, CDR2 FQGNSA. V shed 4 bases and J shed 5 bases, with 12 bases lying between them. CDR3 nucleotide sequence: TGTGCCAGCAGCTCGGATGGGCGCTATCAGCCCCAGCATTTT. Its translation is CASSSDGRYQPQHF.

This CDR3 reads CWSPGVSSGNTIYF. DNA for the CDR3: TGTTGGTCCCCCGGGGTGAGCTCTGGAAACACCATATATTTT. The rearrangement joins TRBV19 to TRBJ1-3; no clear D. The CDR3 has 14 amino acids. Germline V gene lookup returns CDR1 LNHDA and CDR2 SQIVND (reference sequence). Supplemented by reference TRBV19 and TRBJ1-3, the full variable domain reads DGGITQSPKYLFRKEGQNVTLSCEQNLNHDAMYWYRQDPGQGLRLIYYSQIVNDFQKGDIAEGYSVSREKKESFPLTVTSAQKNPTAFYLCWSPGVSSGNTIYFGEGSWLTVV.

The chain recombines TRBV2 with TRBJ1-1; perhaps TRBD1 as D (6 bases). This CDR3 is built from 13 residues. The ends were cut back, 7 bases at V and 2 bases at J, with 11 bases in the middle. Germline loops: CDR1 SNHLY, CDR2 FYNNEI. The DNA for the CDR3 is TGTGCCAGCACCTCGACAGGAAACACTGAAGCTTTCTTT. Residues: CASTSTGNTEAFF.

This chain uses TRBV6-5 with TRBJ1-5, with 7 bases aligning to TRBD1. The CDR3 has 13 amino acids. The J segment lost 3 bases and the V segment lost 7 bases, leaving 3 bases of the junction unmatched. Per the germline V gene, CDR1 is MNHEY and CDR2 is SVGAGI. CDR3 in amino acids: CASKGQINQPQHF. The CDR3 nucleotides are TGTGCCAGCAAGGGACAGATCAATCAGCCCCAGCATTTT.

V and J are TRBV25-1 and TRBJ2-5; D remains ambiguous. This CDR3 comprises 9 residues. The V gene's germline CDR1 is MGHDK and CDR2 SYGVNS. V lost 11 bases to trimming and J lost 5 bases, with 6 bases between them. CDR3 protein: CAVGETQYF. The DNA of the CDR3 is TGTGCCGTCGGGGAGACCCAGTACTTC. Full variable domain (remainder filled in from reference TRBV25-1 and TRBJ2-5): EADIYQTPRYLVIGTGKKITLECSQTMGHDKMYWYQQDPGMELHLIHYSYGVNSTEKGDLSSESTVSRIRTEHFPLTLESARPSHTSQYLCAVGETQYFGPGTRLLVL.

The chain carries TRBV6-1 and TRBJ2-5, with TRBD1 matching over 7 bases. Germline values: CDR1 MNHNS, CDR2 SASEGT. This CDR3 spans 17 amino acids. The junction had 13 bases not matched to a gene; V was cut back by 1 base and J by 5 bases. Here the CDR3 DNA reads TGTGCCAGCAGTGAAGTTCGAGTGGACAGGTCTTGGGAGACCCAGTACTTC. This translates into CASSEVRVDRSWETQYF.

The J gene is TRBJ1-2, the V gene TRBV19; D is unclear. The CDR3 covers 14 residues. The germline V gene has CDR1 LNHDA and CDR2 SQIVND (reference sequence). The V and J ends lost 6 bases and 1 base respectively, with 12 bases between them. The CDR3 DNA sequence: TGTGCCAGTAGGCTCGGGGTTGGTAACTATGGCTACACCTTC. Its protein is CASRLGVGNYGYTF. Drawing the rest from reference TRBV19 and TRBJ1-2, the complete variable domain is DGGITQSPKYLFRKEGQNVTLSCEQNLNHDAMYWYRQDPGQGLRLIYYSQIVNDFQKGDIAEGYSVSREKKESFPLTVTSAQKNPTAFYLCASRLGVGNYGYTFGSGTRLTVV.

This chain links TRBV15 with TRBJ2-7; D call uncertain. The V gene's germline CDR1 is LNHNV and CDR2 YYDKDF (reference sequence). Between the trimmed V and J ends, which lost 1 base and 6 bases, there was a span of 4 bases. The CDR3 is made up of 11 amino acids. CDR3 nucleotide sequence: TGTGCCACCAGCAGAGGACGCGAGCAGTACTTC. It specifies CATSRGREQYF.

The rearrangement joins TRBV12-3 or TRBV12-4 to TRBJ1-6; possible D gene TRBD1, 6 bases. V lost 8 bases and J 5 bases, leaving 10 bases between the germline ends. The CDR3 runs to 13 residues. CDR3 residues: CASVDSNNSPLHF. CDR3 coding DNA: TGTGCCAGCGTGGACAGTAATAATTCACCCCTCCACTTT.

This clone was observed a few times. The V gene is TRBV25-1, the J gene TRBJ2-7, with D tentatively TRBD1 (6 bases). Trimming left V 2 bases short and J 2 bases short, with 13 bases between. In germline, CDR1 is MGHDK, CDR2 SYGVNS. The CDR3 contains 15 residues. CDR3 loop: CASSESGQRAYEQYF. In DNA form, the CDR3 reads TGTGCCAGCAGTGAAAGTGGACAGCGAGCCTACGAGCAGTACTTC.

The V call is TRBV6-5, the J call TRBJ1-2; D unclear. CDR3 length equals 14 residues. Germline CDR1 reads MNHEY; CDR2 reads SVGAGI. Trimming cost V 6 bases and J 0 bases, with 11 bases left between them. CDR3 residues: CASSQRGSNYGYTF. DNA for the CDR3: TGTGCCAGCAGCCAACGTGGATCTAACTATGGCTACACCTTC.

The V and J genes are TRBV7-9 and TRBJ1-1, with D tentatively TRBD1 (5 bases). Germline lookup yields CDR1 SEHNR and CDR2 FQNEAQ (reference sequence). The length of the CDR3 is 14 residues. Between the trimmed V and J ends, which lost 5 bases and 2 bases, there was a span of 12 bases. In DNA form, the CDR3 reads TGTGCCAGCAGCCCACGGGGGTCCAACACTGAAGCTTTCTTT. Protein product: CASSPRGSNTEAFF.